These 17 T cell receptor beta chains were all obtained from the same sample, sequenced in a study of vaccination and CD4 T cells after COVID-19. Sample treatment: roughly 10-day PBMC culture with coronavirus spike peptide pools or control peptides (ViraFEST assay). Antigens for these TCRs are unknown. The Oncomine TCR Beta short-read assay was what sequenced the DNA obtained from cultured CD4+ T cells. TCRdb itself ran the PCR reads through MiXCR, one entry per CDR3 protein. Of 13,000 to 15,000 distinct CDR3 sequences listed, 50% to 55% are singletons. The sample taken for sequencing was CD4+ T cells from blood, cultured in vitro. Receptors were obtained from a human donor who had recovered from COVID-19.

The genes are TRBV6-1 and TRBJ2-7; 8 bases are shared with TRBD2. Per germline, CDR1 MNHNS and CDR2 SASEGT. CDR3 size: 16 residues. J was trimmed by 1 base and V by 6 bases; bases with no gene match: 11. In nucleotides, the CDR3 is TGTGCCAGCAGAAACCCCCTCGGGACTAGTTCCTACGAGCAGTACTTC. This codes for CASRNPLGTSSYEQYF.

The chain recombines TRBV5-5 with TRBJ2-1, with D unresolved. Germline lookup yields CDR1 SGHKS and CDR2 YYEKEE (reference sequence). There are 15 residues in the CDR3. The ends were cut back, 4 bases at V and 0 bases at J, with 11 bases in the middle. The CDR3 is CASSPTLSSYNEQFF. CDR3 sequence (DNA): TGTGCCAGCAGCCCGACTCTTAGCTCCTACAATGAGCAGTTCTTC.

The genes are TRBV20-1 and TRBJ2-1; 8 bases match TRBD2. This CDR3 spans 17 amino acids. Per the germline V gene, CDR1 is DFQATT and CDR2 is SNEGSKA (reference sequence). V gave up 5 bases and J gave up 7 bases; unmatched junction bases: 19. The DNA for the CDR3 is TGCAGTGCTGACCGCGAATTCAAAAGCGGGAGTTGGAATGAGCAGTTCTTC. Protein product: CSADREFKSGSWNEQFF.

This clonotype is large within its sample. This rearrangement joins TRBV4-2 to TRBJ1-2, with D perhaps TRBD1 (6 bases). The V end lost 2 bases, the J end lost 1 base, and 29 bases lay between the germline ends. The CDR3 is 21 amino acids. CDR1 is LGHNA and CDR2 is YNFKEQ in the germline V gene. CDR3 loop: CASSQIVSGRVATGNNYGYTF. Here the CDR3 DNA reads TGTGCCAGCAGCCAAATCGTCTCTGGGCGGGTGGCCACAGGGAATAACTATGGCTACACCTTC.

The V gene is TRBV28, the J gene TRBJ2-7, with D possibly called TRBD1 or TRBD2 (6 bases each). Germline V gene sequence: CDR1 MDHEN, CDR2 SYDVKM. The CDR3 is 17 amino acids. V lost 5 bases, J lost 3 bases, and 23 bases lay in between. CDR3 in DNA: TGTGCCAGCAGTGACCTTAGGGGGGACAAGTCCTACTACGAGCAGTACTTC. Translating it yields CASSDLRGDKSYYEQYF.

This clonotype was recorded a few times. The chain carries TRBV11-2 and TRBJ1-1; D gene uncertain. Between the trimmed V and J ends, which lost 2 bases and 3 bases, there was a span of 7 bases. This CDR3 has 13 residues. CDR1 SGHAT and CDR2 FQNNGV come from the germline V gene. CDR3: CASSLYSYTEAFF. The CDR3 DNA reads as TGTGCCAGCAGCTTATACAGTTACACTGAAGCTTTCTTT.

This clonotype occurred a few times. This rearrangement joins TRBV15 to TRBJ1-2; D unclear. The V gene's germline CDR1 is LNHNV and CDR2 YYDKDF (reference sequence). This CDR3 is 11 amino acids long. Trimming removed 0 bases from V and 10 bases from J, with 6 bases in between. The CDR3 nucleotides are TGTGCCACCAGCAGAGACATGACCTACACCTTC. Translating it yields CATSRDMTYTF.

This sequence joins TRBV2 and TRBJ1-1; no clear D. V was pared by 4 bases and J by 1 base, with 7 bases between. Germline values: CDR1 SNHLY, CDR2 FYNNEI. The CDR3 is 13 residues long. CDR3 residues: CASSVARNTEAFF. In DNA, the CDR3 is TGTGCCAGCAGTGTAGCTCGGAACACTGAAGCTTTCTTT. Full variable domain (remainder filled in from reference TRBV2 and TRBJ1-1): EPEVTQTPSHQVTQMGQEVILRCVPISNHLYFYWYRQILGQKVEFLVSFYNNEISEKSEIFDDQFSVERPDGSNFTLKIRSTKLEDSAMYFCASSVARNTEAFFGQGTRLTVV.

The rearrangement links TRBV10-3 to TRBJ2-1; D gene ambiguous. This CDR3 is 15 amino acids long. With 5 bases removed from V and 0 bases from J, the gap between germline ends came to 11 bases. Germline values: CDR1 ENHRY, CDR2 SYGVKD. The CDR3 is CAISPTDHSYNEQFF. CDR3 coding DNA: TGTGCCATCAGTCCGACTGATCACTCCTACAATGAGCAGTTCTTC.

The gene calls are TRBV4-1 and TRBJ2-7; no definite D call. The CDR3 spans 13 residues. Looked up from germline, CDR1 is MGHRA and CDR2 is YSYEKL. Between the trimmed V and J ends, which lost 3 bases and 3 bases, there was a span of 9 bases. The CDR3, as DNA: TGCGCCAGCAGCCAGTTGCTAGTCTACGAGCAGTACTTC. It encodes CASSQLLVYEQYF.

The genes are TRBV20-1 and TRBJ2-7; TRBD1 might be the D (6 bases). V gave up 6 bases and J gave up 3 bases, with 12 bases separating them. Looked up from germline, CDR1 is DFQATT and CDR2 is SNEGSKA (reference sequence). CDR3 length: 12 amino acids. CDR3: CSAMRTVYEQYF. The DNA of the CDR3 is TGCAGTGCCATGAGGACAGTCTACGAGCAGTACTTC.

The J gene is TRBJ1-1, the V gene TRBV6-2 or TRBV6-3; D may be TRBD1 (6 bases). Germline CDR1 is MNHEY and CDR2 is SVGEGT. The CDR3 sequence is 14 residues long. V was shortened by 2 bases and J by 5 bases, with 12 bases between the two germline ends. The CDR3 DNA follows: TGTGCCAGCAGTTACGGGGGGGCAAGTACTGAAGCTTTCTTT. Translation: CASSYGGASTEAFF.

By share, this clonotype ranks as large. The rearrangement joins TRBV4-1 to TRBJ2-3; no definite D call. CDR1 and CDR2 from the germline V gene are MGHRA and YSYEKL. CDR3 length equals 14 residues. Trimming pared 1 base from V and 0 bases from J, leaving 5 bases between. The DNA for the CDR3 is TGCGCCAGCAGCCAAGTTACTAGCACAGATACGCAGTATTTT. This codes for CASSQVTSTDTQYF.

The genes are TRBV7-2 and TRBJ2-3; the match to TRBD2 covers 7 bases. V lost 3 bases, J lost 0 bases, and 3 bases stayed unmatched. The CDR3 extends over 15 amino acids. CDR1 and CDR2 from the germline V gene are SGHTA and FQGNSA. DNA of the CDR3: TGTGCCAGCAGCTTCACTAGCGTTAGCACAGATACGCAGTATTTT. Translated, it gives CASSFTSVSTDTQYF.

The rearrangement uses TRBV5-1 and TRBJ2-7, with 7 bases matching TRBD2. Trimming took 0 bases from V and 0 from J; bases not matched to a gene: 3. Germline V gene lookup returns CDR1 SGHRS and CDR2 YFSETQ. This CDR3 contains 15 residues. The CDR3 DNA sequence: TGCGCCAGCAGCTTGGCCCCGGGGGGCTCCTACGAGCAGTACTTC. Translating gives CASSLAPGGSYEQYF. Full variable domain (missing parts from reference TRBV5-1 and TRBJ2-7): KAGVTQTPRYLIKTRGQQVTLSCSPISGHRSVSWYQQTPGQGLQFLFEYFSETQRNKGNFPGRFSGRQFSNSRSEMNVSTLELGDSALYLCASSLAPGGSYEQYFGPGTRLTVT.

This chain uses TRBV20-1 with TRBJ1-4; TRBD1 is a possible D gene (5 bases). The CDR3 has 12 amino acids. The germline V and J ends were trimmed by 2 bases and 5 bases, with 6 bases remaining between them. The germline V gene encodes CDR1 DFQATT and CDR2 SNEGSKA (reference sequence). The CDR3 region is CSARRDNEKLFF. DNA for the CDR3: TGCAGTGCTAGAAGGGACAATGAAAAACTGTTTTTT.

V usage is TRBV20-1 and J usage is TRBJ2-1; TRBD2 agrees at 10 bases. Germline trimming cut 3 bases from V and 7 bases from J; bases unmatched to any gene: 6. The germline CDR1 and CDR2 sequences are DFQATT and SNEGSKA (reference sequence). This CDR3 has 14 amino acids. CDR3 nucleotide sequence: TGCAGTGCTAGGGCTAGCGGGAGTTGGAATGAGCAGTTCTTC. Protein product: CSARASGSWNEQFF.